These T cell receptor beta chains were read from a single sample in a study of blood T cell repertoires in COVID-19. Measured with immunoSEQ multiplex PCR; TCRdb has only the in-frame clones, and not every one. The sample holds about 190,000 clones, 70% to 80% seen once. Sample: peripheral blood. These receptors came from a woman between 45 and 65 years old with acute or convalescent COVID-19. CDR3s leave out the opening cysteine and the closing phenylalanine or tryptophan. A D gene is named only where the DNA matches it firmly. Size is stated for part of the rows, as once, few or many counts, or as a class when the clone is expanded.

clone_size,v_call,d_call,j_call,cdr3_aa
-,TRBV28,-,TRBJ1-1,ASRNPQGSTEAF
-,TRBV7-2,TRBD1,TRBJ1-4,ASSLDRGNEKLF
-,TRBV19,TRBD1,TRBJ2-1,ASSISSWDRNNNEQF
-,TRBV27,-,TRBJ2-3,ASSLSGGAHRY
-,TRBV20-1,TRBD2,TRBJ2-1,SASSGRSSDEQF
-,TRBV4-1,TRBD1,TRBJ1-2,ASSQEPPLGGQPYGYT
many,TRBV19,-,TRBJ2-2,ASSSGLHTGELF
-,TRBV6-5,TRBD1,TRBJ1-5,ASSRDRAGNQPQH
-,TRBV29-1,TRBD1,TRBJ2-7,SVGGTATNTYEQY
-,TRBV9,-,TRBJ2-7,ASSVEKRTAQY
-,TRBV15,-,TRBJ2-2,ATSRRGNTGELF
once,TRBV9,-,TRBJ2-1,ASSARGNGGPYNEQF
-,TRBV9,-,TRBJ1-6,ASSVGGGVNSPLH
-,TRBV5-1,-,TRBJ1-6,ASSLSGQYNSPLH
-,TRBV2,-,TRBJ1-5,ASSLWGGRVQPQH
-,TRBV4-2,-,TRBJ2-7,ASSQGAGPEYEQY
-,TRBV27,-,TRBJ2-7,ASSSPRGSYEQY
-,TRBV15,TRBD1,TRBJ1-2,ATSRGTGFYGYT
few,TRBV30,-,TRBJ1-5,AWSPREHQPQH
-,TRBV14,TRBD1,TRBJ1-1,ATRGQGGTEAF
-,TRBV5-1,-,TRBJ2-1,ASSSRDYNEQF
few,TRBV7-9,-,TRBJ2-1,ASSSPGLRTHNEQF
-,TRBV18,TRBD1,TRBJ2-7,ASSPEPTGGYEQY
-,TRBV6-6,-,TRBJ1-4,ASSYPGLSNEKLF
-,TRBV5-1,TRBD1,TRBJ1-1,ASSLVGGLNTEAF
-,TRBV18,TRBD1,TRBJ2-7,ASSPSGTGVAYEQY
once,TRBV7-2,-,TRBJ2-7,ASSPHGTPNEQY
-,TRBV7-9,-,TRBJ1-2,ASSFPTARGYT